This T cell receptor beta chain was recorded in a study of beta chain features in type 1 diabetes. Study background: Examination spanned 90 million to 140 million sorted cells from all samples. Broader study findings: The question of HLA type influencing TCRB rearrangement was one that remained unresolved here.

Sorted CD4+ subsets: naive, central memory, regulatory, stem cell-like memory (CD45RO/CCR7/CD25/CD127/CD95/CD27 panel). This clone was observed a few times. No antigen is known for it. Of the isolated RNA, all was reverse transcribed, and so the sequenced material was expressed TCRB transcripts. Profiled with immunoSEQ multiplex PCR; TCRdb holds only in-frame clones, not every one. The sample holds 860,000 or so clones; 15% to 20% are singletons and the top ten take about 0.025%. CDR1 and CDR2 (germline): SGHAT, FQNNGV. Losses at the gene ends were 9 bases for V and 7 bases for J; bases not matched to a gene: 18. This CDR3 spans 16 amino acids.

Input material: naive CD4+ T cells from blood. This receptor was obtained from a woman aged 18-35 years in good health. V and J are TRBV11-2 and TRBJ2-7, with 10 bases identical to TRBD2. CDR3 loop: CASKTIGASGRNEQYF. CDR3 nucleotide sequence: TGTGCCAGTAAAACCATCGGGGCTAGCGGGAGAAATGAGCAGTACTTC. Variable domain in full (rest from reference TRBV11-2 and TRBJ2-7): EAGVAQSPRYKIIEKRQSVAFWCNPISGHATLYWYQQILGQGPKLLIQFQNNGVVDDSQLPKDRFSAERLKGVDSTLKIQPAKLEDSAVYLCASKTIGASGRNEQYFGPGTRLTVT.